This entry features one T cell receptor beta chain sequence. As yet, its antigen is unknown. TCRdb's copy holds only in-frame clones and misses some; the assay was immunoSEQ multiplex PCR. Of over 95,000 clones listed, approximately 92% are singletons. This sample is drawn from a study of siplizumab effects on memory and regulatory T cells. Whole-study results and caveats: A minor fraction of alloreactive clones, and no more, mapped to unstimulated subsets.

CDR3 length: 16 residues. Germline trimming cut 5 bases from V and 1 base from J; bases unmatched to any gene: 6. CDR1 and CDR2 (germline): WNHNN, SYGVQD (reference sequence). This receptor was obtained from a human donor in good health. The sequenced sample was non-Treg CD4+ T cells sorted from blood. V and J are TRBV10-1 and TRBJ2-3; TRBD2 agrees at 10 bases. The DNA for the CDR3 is TGCGCCAGCAGTTCCCTAGCGGGGGAGCGCACAGATACGCAGTATTTT. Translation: CASSSLAGERTDTQYF.